These 29 T cell receptor beta chains were all obtained from the same sample, sequenced in a study of T cell responses to AZD1222 COVID-19 vaccine. Sequenced by immunoSEQ multiplex PCR; TCRdb stores in-frame clones only, minus some. The sample lists about 79,000 clones; around 80% were seen once. The material was peripheral blood, obtained on day 0 of AZD1222 vaccination. The source is an adult in good health.

The chain uses TRBV5-4 and TRBJ1-6, with a possible D match to TRBD1 (5 bases). Germline V lookup: CDR1 SGHNT, CDR2 YYREEE (reference sequence). V was pared by 4 bases and J by 4 bases, with 12 bases between. The CDR3 extends over 15 amino acids. The CDR3 sequence: CASSLQTAYNSPLHF. DNA for the CDR3: TGTGCCAGCAGCCTGCAGACAGCTTATAATTCACCCCTCCACTTT.

The chain links TRBV18 to TRBJ1-2, with a weak D call TRBD1 (5 bases). The CDR3 is 13 amino acids. With 3 bases removed from V and 5 bases from J, the gap between germline ends came to 10 bases. Germline loops: CDR1 KGHSH, CDR2 LQKENI. Written as DNA, the CDR3 is TGTGCCAGCTCACCGGGACTGGTTTATGGCTACACCTTC. It encodes CASSPGLVYGYTF.

The rearrangement links TRBV28 to TRBJ2-5; TRBD1 agrees at 10 bases. The length of the CDR3 is 16 residues. Trimming removed 7 bases from V and 9 bases from J; junction bases left unmatched: 17. The germline V gene encodes CDR1 MDHEN and CDR2 SYDVKM. CDR3 nucleotides: TGTGCCAGCAAGGGCGGACGGGGGGACAGGGGAAGACCCCAGTACTTC. Amino acid sequence: CASKGGRGDRGRPQYF.

V and J are TRBV3-1 (or the pseudogene TRBV3-2) and TRBJ1-1; the D is unclear. Trimming shortened V by 6 bases and J by 2 bases, and 10 bases separated the two germline ends. Per the germline V gene, CDR1 is LGHDT and CDR2 is YNNKEL (reference sequence). The CDR3 has 13 residues. CDR3 DNA: TGTGCCAGCAGTCACGACCGTAACACTGAAGCTTTCTTT. This translates into CASSHDRNTEAFF.

This clone is a singleton in its sample. The chain links TRBV5-1 to TRBJ2-4; no clear D. Germline loops: CDR1 SGHRS, CDR2 YFSETQ. Trimming removed 1 base from V and 7 bases from J, with 9 bases in between. This CDR3 spans 13 amino acids. CDR3 amino acids: CASSLRDGNIQYF. Here the CDR3 DNA reads TGCGCCAGCAGCTTGCGAGATGGGAACATTCAGTACTTC. Using reference TRBV5-1 and TRBJ2-4 for the parts outside the CDR3, the full variable domain is KAGVTQTPRYLIKTRGQQVTLSCSPISGHRSVSWYQQTPGQGLQFLFEYFSETQRNKGNFPGRFSGRQFSNSRSEMNVSTLELGDSALYLCASSLRDGNIQYFGAGTRLSVL.

A single count supports this clone. V gene TRBV6-1 combines with J gene TRBJ2-1, with 7 bases aligning to TRBD1. The CDR3 length is 14 residues. With 2 bases clipped from V and 4 bases from J, the junction kept 2 bases outside the gene matches. Germline CDR1 is MNHNS and CDR2 is SASEGT. CDR3 nucleotides: TGTGCCAGCAGTGAAAAGACAGGGTACAATGAGCAGTTCTTC. Translating gives CASSEKTGYNEQFF.

The chain combines TRBV5-5 with TRBJ2-7; no clear D gene. This CDR3 region has 12 residues. Germline-derived CDR1 and CDR2 are SGHKS and YYEKEE (reference sequence). V was pared by 0 bases and J by 5 bases, with 6 bases between. CDR3 amino acids: CASSLVGNEQYF. The CDR3 DNA reads as TGTGCCAGCAGCTTGGTAGGGAACGAGCAGTACTTC.

This clone was observed a single time. The genes are TRBV5-6 and TRBJ2-7; 11 bases align to TRBD1. CDR1 is SGHDT and CDR2 is YYEEEE in the germline V gene. The ends lost 4 bases at V and 1 base at J; junction bases unmatched: 10. CDR3 length: 17 amino acids. This CDR3 is CASSGSWTGGLSYEQYF. CDR3 coding DNA: TGTGCCAGCAGCGGTAGTTGGACAGGGGGCCTTTCCTACGAGCAGTACTTC.

The CDR3 loop reads CASSTGQQETQYF. Here the CDR3 DNA reads TGTGCCAGCAGTACGGGACAGCAAGAGACCCAGTACTTC. The chain couples TRBV28 to TRBJ2-5; 7 nucleotides align to TRBD1. Losses at the gene ends were 5 bases for V and 2 bases for J; bases not matched to a gene: 2. The CDR3 consists of 13 residues. Germline V gene lookup returns CDR1 MDHEN and CDR2 SYDVKM.

This sequence joins TRBV5-1 and TRBJ1-2, with a weak D call TRBD1 (6 bases). CDR3 length: 16 residues. Per the germline V gene, CDR1 is SGHRS and CDR2 is YFSETQ. With 0 bases removed from V and 1 base from J, the gap between germline ends came to 13 bases. CDR3 loop: CASSLGTVEDNYGYTF. The CDR3 coding sequence is TGCGCCAGCAGCTTGGGGACAGTTGAGGATAACTATGGCTACACCTTC.

This chain links TRBV28 with TRBJ2-3; 7 bases are a match to TRBD2. After removal of 8 bases from V and 2 bases from J, the junction contained 10 bases not matched to a gene. CDR3 size: 15 residues. Germline-derived CDR1 and CDR2 are MDHEN and SYDVKM. CDR3: CASGPGGGYTDTQYF. The CDR3 coding sequence is TGTGCCAGCGGCCCAGGCGGGGGATACACAGATACGCAGTATTTT.

The chain employs TRBV6-1 and TRBJ1-2; no clear D gene. CDR1 and CDR2 from the germline V gene are MNHNS and SASEGT. Between the trimmed V and J ends, which lost 3 bases and 4 bases, there was a span of 12 bases. This CDR3 is built from 14 residues. CDR3 in amino acids: CASSDPGRPYGYTF. As DNA, the CDR3 is TGTGCCAGCAGTGACCCCGGACGGCCCTATGGCTACACCTTC.

The chain is built from TRBV5-8 and TRBJ2-7, with D unresolved. V shed 2 bases and J shed 2 bases, with 8 bases lying between them. Germline CDR1 is SGHTS and CDR2 is YDEGEE. This CDR3 has 13 amino acids. The CDR3 DNA follows: TGTGCCAGCAGCTTAAGTTATACCTACGAGCAGTACTTC. Its protein is CASSLSYTYEQYF.

The chain carries TRBV3-1 (or the pseudogene TRBV3-2) and TRBJ1-5; 10 bases agree with TRBD1. Trimming took 4 bases from V and 0 from J; bases not matched to a gene: 6. The CDR3 spans 17 residues. In germline, CDR1 is LGHDT, CDR2 YNNKEL (reference sequence). Written as DNA, the CDR3 is TGTGCCAGCAGCCCCGGGACAGGGGCCAATAGCAATCAGCCCCAGCATTTT. Protein product: CASSPGTGANSNQPQHF.

This clone was seen more than once but under ten times. The J gene is TRBJ1-3, the V gene TRBV9; D possibly corresponds to TRBD1 (5 bases). Germline V gene sequence: CDR1 SGDLS, CDR2 YYNGEE. Between the trimmed V and J ends, which lost 4 bases and 8 bases, there was a span of 13 bases. This CDR3 contains 13 residues. CDR3 DNA: TGTGCCAGCAGCACCCAAGCGGGGGACACCATATATTTT. Its translation is CASSTQAGDTIYF.

This chain connects TRBV7-9 to TRBJ1-6; D is possibly TRBD1 (5 bases). Per germline, CDR1 SEHNR and CDR2 FQNEAQ (reference sequence). The CDR3 sequence is 15 residues long. With 3 bases removed from V and 9 bases from J, the gap between germline ends came to 15 bases. The CDR3 region is CASSFSQGVVSPLHF. DNA of the CDR3: TGTGCCAGCAGCTTTTCTCAGGGTGTTGTTTCACCCCTCCACTTT.

CDR3 DNA sequence: TGTGCCAGTAGTAAACAGTCTAGCAATCAGCCCCAGCATTTT. Amino acid sequence: CASSKQSSNQPQHF. The rearrangement joins TRBV19 to TRBJ1-5; D uncertain. V was shortened by 4 bases and J by 0 bases, with 7 bases between the two germline ends. This CDR3 has 14 amino acids. Germline V gene lookup returns CDR1 LNHDA and CDR2 SQIVND (reference sequence).

J is TRBJ2-2 and V is TRBV5-4, with 7 bases aligning to TRBD1. Germline V gene data show CDR1 as SGHNT and CDR2 as YYREEE (reference sequence). This CDR3 is 14 amino acids long. V gave up 3 bases and J gave up 8 bases; unmatched junction bases: 7. The CDR3 nucleotides are TGTGCCAGCAGCTGGGACAGAAATTCTGGGGAGCTGTTTTTT. Translation: CASSWDRNSGELFF. The full variable domain, in which reference TRBV5-4 and TRBJ2-2 provide the parts outside the CDR3, is ETGVTQSPTHLIKTRGQQVTLRCSSQSGHNTVSWYQQALGQGPQFIFQYYREEENGRGNFPPRFSGLQFPNYSSELNVNALELDDSALYLCASSWDRNSGELFFGEGSRLTVL.

This chain uses TRBV5-1 with TRBJ2-5; no clear D. Germline V lookup: CDR1 SGHRS, CDR2 YFSETQ. CDR3 length equals 14 residues. The germline V and J ends were trimmed by 0 bases and 5 bases, with 11 bases remaining between them. The CDR3 region is CASSLDTRRETQYF. The CDR3 nucleotides read TGCGCCAGCAGCTTGGATACCAGGCGGGAGACCCAGTACTTC.

This clone was picked up a small number of times. J is TRBJ2-7 and V is TRBV2; tentatively, D is TRBD1 or TRBD2 (5 bases each). Germline CDR1 is SNHLY and CDR2 is FYNNEI. The CDR3 loop spans 15 amino acids. With 6 bases removed from V and 4 bases from J, the gap between germline ends came to 19 bases. CDR3 in DNA: TGTGCCAGCAGGTTCCGGGACGCAAGCCATTACGAGCAGTACTTC. This encodes CASRFRDASHYEQYF.

This sequence joins TRBV5-1 and TRBJ2-5, with D unresolved. The germline V gene has CDR1 SGHRS and CDR2 YFSETQ. CDR3 length equals 14 residues. V dropped 4 bases and J dropped 4 bases, with 14 bases sitting between them. This CDR3 reads CASSEGSQGETQYF. CDR3 DNA: TGCGCCAGCAGCGAAGGGTCCCAAGGAGAGACCCAGTACTTC.

This sequence joins TRBV5-1 and TRBJ2-2, with 9 positions matching TRBD1. The CDR3 has 15 residues. CDR1 is SGHRS and CDR2 is YFSETQ in the germline V gene. V trimming: 3 bases; J trimming: 5 bases; junction bases outside the gene matches: 5. The CDR3 bases are TGCGCCAGCAGCTGGGGACAGGGAAAGACCGGGGAGCTGTTTTTT. It translates to CASSWGQGKTGELFF.

The V and J genes are TRBV5-6 and TRBJ2-2; D is ambiguous. Deletions cut 0 bases from V and 6 bases from J, with 9 bases between. The CDR3 is 14 residues long. CDR1 and CDR2 (germline): SGHDT, YYEEEE. In DNA, the CDR3 is TGTGCCAGCAGCTTGGTTAGGGATTCCGGGGAGCTGTTTTTT. Its translation is CASSLVRDSGELFF.

The chain carries TRBV2 and TRBJ1-2, with TRBD1 matching over 9 bases. V lost 4 bases to trimming and J lost 8 bases; unmatched junction nucleotides: 11. CDR1 SNHLY and CDR2 FYNNEI come from the germline V gene. The CDR3 covers 15 residues. The chain's CDR3 is CASSGTAGTGSGYTF. In nucleotides, the CDR3 is TGTGCCAGCAGTGGAACAGCCGGGACAGGGAGCGGCTACACCTTC.

The J gene is TRBJ2-1, the V gene TRBV15, with TRBD1 as a possible D gene (6 bases). CDR1 is LNHNV, CDR2 YYDKDF, per germline (reference sequence). Trimming left V 8 bases short and J 7 bases short, with 15 bases between. This CDR3 spans 13 amino acids. CDR3 residues: CATLLGASNEQFF. The CDR3 nucleotides are TGTGCCACCCTACTGGGGGCAAGTAATGAGCAGTTCTTC.

This clone was seen many times. V usage is TRBV18 and J usage is TRBJ2-1; 9 nucleotides agree with TRBD1. Trimming at V came to 4 bases and at J to 8 bases, leaving 6 bases not matched to a gene. CDR1 and CDR2 from the germline V gene are KGHSH and LQKENI. This CDR3 region has 14 residues. The CDR3 loop reads CASSLRQGVDEQFF. The CDR3 bases are TGTGCCAGCTCACTGCGACAGGGGGTCGATGAGCAGTTCTTC. The whole variable domain, remainder taken from reference TRBV18 and TRBJ2-1, is NAGVMQNPRHLVRRRGQEARLRCSPMKGHSHVYWYRQLPEEGLKFMVYLQKENIIDESGMPKERFSAEFPKEGPSILRIQQVVRGDSAAYFCASSLRQGVDEQFFGPGTRLTVL.

The gene calls are TRBV3-1 (or the pseudogene TRBV3-2) and TRBJ2-3; 8 bases align to TRBD2. This CDR3 region has 17 residues. In germline, CDR1 is LGHDT, CDR2 YNNKEL (reference sequence). With V trimmed by 1 base and J by 1 base, 7 bases remained unmatched. CDR3 sequence reads: CASSQGMGSGGTDTQYF. Here the CDR3 DNA reads TGTGCCAGCAGCCAAGGGATGGGTAGCGGGGGCACAGATACGCAGTATTTT.

This clone was recorded once. This chain links TRBV28 with TRBJ1-2, with D maybe TRBD1 (6 bases). With 2 bases removed from V and 7 bases from J, the gap between germline ends came to 17 bases. Germline CDR1 is MDHEN and CDR2 is SYDVKM. This CDR3 is built from 15 residues. The CDR3 region has the DNA TGTGCCAGCAGTTTAATCAGGCGGGGGCCGGGTGGCTACACCTTC. This codes for CASSLIRRGPGGYTF.

In this sample, this clone turned up a few times. The V gene is TRBV4-1, the J gene TRBJ2-1, with TRBD2 matching 13 bases. Germline V gene data show CDR1 as MGHRA and CDR2 as YSYEKL. The CDR3 runs to 17 residues. The V gene end was trimmed by 4 bases and the J gene end by 8 bases; junction bases not matched to a gene: 11. The CDR3 region has the DNA TGCGCCAGCAGCCGATATGGACTAGCGGGAGCTTTCCATGAGCAGTTCTTC. It encodes CASSRYGLAGAFHEQFF.